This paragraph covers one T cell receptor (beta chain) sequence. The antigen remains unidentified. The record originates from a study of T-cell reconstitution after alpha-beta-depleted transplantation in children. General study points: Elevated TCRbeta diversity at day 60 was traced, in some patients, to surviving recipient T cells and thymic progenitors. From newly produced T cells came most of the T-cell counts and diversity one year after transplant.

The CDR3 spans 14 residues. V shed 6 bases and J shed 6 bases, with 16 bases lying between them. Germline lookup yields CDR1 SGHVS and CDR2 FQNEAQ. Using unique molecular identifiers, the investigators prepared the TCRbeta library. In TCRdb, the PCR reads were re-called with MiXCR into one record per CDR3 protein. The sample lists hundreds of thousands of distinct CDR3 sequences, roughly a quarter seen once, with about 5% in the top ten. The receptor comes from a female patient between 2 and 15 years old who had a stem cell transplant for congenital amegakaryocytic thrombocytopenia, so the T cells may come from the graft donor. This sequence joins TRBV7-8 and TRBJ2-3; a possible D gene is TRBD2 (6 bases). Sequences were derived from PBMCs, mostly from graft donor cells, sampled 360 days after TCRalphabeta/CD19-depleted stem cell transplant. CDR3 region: CASRTSREPDTQYF. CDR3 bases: TGTGCCAGCAGAACTTCCCGGGAGCCCGATACGCAGTATTTT.